Listed below are T cell receptor beta chains from one sample, sequenced in a study of blood T cells in healthy people across ages. Each CDR3 protein gets one entry after TCRdb re-called the 5' RACE reads with MiXCR. The data hold fewer than 700,000 distinct CDR3 sequences, with 40% to 45% observed a single time. Input material: blood. The receptors here all came from a man older than 75 in good health. CDR3s include the opening cysteine and the closing phenylalanine or tryptophan. Fields, in order: J gene, V gene, D gene, clone size, CDR3 protein, CDR3 DNA. D genes are given only for firm matches. Rows may omit the clone size; those that give it use once, few, many or a size class.

J gene: TRBJ2-7
V gene: TRBV20-1
D gene: TRBD1
clone size: NA
CDR3 protein: CSARDSGTGGLSGEQYF
CDR3 DNA: TGCAGTGCTAGAGATTCAGGAACAGGGGGCTTGTCTGGTGAGCAGTACTTC

J gene: TRBJ2-5
V gene: TRBV5-1
D gene: TRBD2
clone size: NA
CDR3 protein: CASSPGTKLTLSQYF
CDR3 DNA: TGCGCCAGCAGCCCCGGGACTAAACTGACCCTCTCTCAGTACTTC

J gene: TRBJ2-5
V gene: TRBV6-6
D gene: NA
clone size: NA
CDR3 protein: CASSYSRGRLETQYF
CDR3 DNA: TGTGCCAGCAGTTACTCCCGGGGTCGGCTAGAGACCCAGTACTTC

J gene: TRBJ1-1
V gene: TRBV12-3/TRBV12-4
D gene: NA
clone size: few
CDR3 protein: CASTPGYTEAFF
CDR3 DNA: TGTGCCAGCACCCCGGGATACACTGAAGCTTTCTTT

J gene: TRBJ2-3
V gene: TRBV12-3/TRBV12-4
D gene: TRBD2
clone size: NA
CDR3 protein: CASSPRTSGTSDTQYF
CDR3 DNA: TGTGCCAGCAGTCCAAGGACTAGCGGGACCTCAGATACGCAGTATTTT

J gene: TRBJ2-7
V gene: TRBV20-1
D gene: NA
clone size: NA
CDR3 protein: CSARGDGEQYF
CDR3 DNA: TGCAGTGCTAGAGGGGACGGCGAGCAGTACTTC

J gene: TRBJ2-5
V gene: TRBV29-1
D gene: TRBD1
clone size: many
CDR3 protein: CSVEDRRQGWETQYF
CDR3 DNA: TGCAGCGTTGAAGATAGGAGACAGGGATGGGAGACCCAGTACTTC

J gene: TRBJ2-7
V gene: TRBV20-1
D gene: NA
clone size: NA
CDR3 protein: CSAPWTGRGVYEQYF
CDR3 DNA: TGCAGTGCCCCGTGGACAGGGAGGGGGGTCTACGAGCAGTACTTC

J gene: TRBJ1-4
V gene: TRBV20-1
D gene: TRBD1
clone size: few
CDR3 protein: CSATGQGADEKLFF
CDR3 DNA: TGCAGTGCTACGGGACAGGGGGCGGATGAAAAACTGTTTTTT

J gene: TRBJ2-2
V gene: TRBV11-2
D gene: NA
clone size: NA
CDR3 protein: CASGKPPTGANTGELFF
CDR3 DNA: TGTGCCAGCGGCAAACCCCCTACGGGGGCGAACACCGGGGAGCTGTTTTTT

J gene: TRBJ1-5
V gene: TRBV27
D gene: NA
clone size: few
CDR3 protein: CASSLSGTSNQPQHF
CDR3 DNA: TGTGCCAGCAGTTTGTCGGGGACGAGCAATCAGCCCCAGCATTTT

J gene: TRBJ2-5
V gene: TRBV30
D gene: TRBD2
clone size: NA
CDR3 protein: CAGSGGKTQYF
CDR3 DNA: TGTGCCGGGAGCGGGGGGAAGACCCAGTACTTC

J gene: TRBJ2-3
V gene: TRBV3-1
D gene: TRBD2
clone size: few
CDR3 protein: CASSPYRTSSTDTQYF
CDR3 DNA: TGTGCCAGCAGCCCCTACCGGACTAGTAGCACAGATACGCAGTATTTT

J gene: TRBJ1-1
V gene: TRBV12-3/TRBV12-4
D gene: NA
clone size: NA
CDR3 protein: CASSLGYKNTEAFF
CDR3 DNA: TGTGCCAGCAGTTTAGGGTATAAGAACACTGAAGCTTTCTTT

J gene: TRBJ2-2
V gene: TRBV7-3
D gene: NA
clone size: NA
CDR3 protein: CASSPRVTGELFF
CDR3 DNA: TGTGCCAGCAGCCCCCGAGTCACCGGGGAGCTGTTTTTT

J gene: TRBJ1-1
V gene: TRBV4-2
D gene: NA
clone size: NA
CDR3 protein: CACSQEKGFTEAFF
CDR3 DNA: TGTGCCTGCAGCCAAGAGAAGGGTTTCACTGAAGCTTTCTTT

J gene: TRBJ1-1
V gene: TRBV12-3/TRBV12-4
D gene: TRBD1
clone size: NA
CDR3 protein: CASSLGQGGVRTEAFF
CDR3 DNA: TGTGCCAGCAGTTTAGGTCAGGGGGGGGTGAGGACTGAAGCTTTCTTT

J gene: TRBJ2-7
V gene: TRBV6-2/TRBV6-3
D gene: TRBD1
clone size: NA
CDR3 protein: CASSSTGVGSYEQYF
CDR3 DNA: TGTGCCAGCAGTTCGACAGGGGTAGGGTCCTACGAGCAGTACTTC

J gene: TRBJ2-7
V gene: TRBV6-2/TRBV6-3
D gene: TRBD2
clone size: few
CDR3 protein: CASRSTDTSGRYEQYF
CDR3 DNA: TGTGCCAGCAGATCCACCGATACTAGCGGGAGGTACGAGCAGTACTTC

J gene: TRBJ2-2
V gene: TRBV21-1
D gene: NA
clone size: NA
CDR3 protein: CASSKDLAGEPRELFF
CDR3 DNA: TGTGCCAGCAGCAAAGACTTGGCAGGGGAACCCCGGGAGCTGTTTTTT

J gene: TRBJ2-2
V gene: TRBV6-2/TRBV6-3
D gene: TRBD2
clone size: few
CDR3 protein: CASSYHSGRNTGELFF
CDR3 DNA: TGTGCCAGCAGTTACCACAGCGGGAGAAACACCGGGGAGCTGTTTTTT

J gene: TRBJ2-3
V gene: TRBV3-1
D gene: TRBD2
clone size: once
CDR3 protein: CASSPNVAGGSTDTQYF
CDR3 DNA: TGTGCCAGCAGCCCGAACGTGGCGGGAGGGAGCACAGATACGCAGTATTTT

J gene: TRBJ2-7
V gene: TRBV11-2
D gene: NA
clone size: NA
CDR3 protein: CASSPQGLGSYEQYF
CDR3 DNA: TGTGCCAGCAGCCCGCAGGGATTAGGGTCCTACGAGCAGTACTTC